The sequence of this TCR beta chain was determined in a study of immune heterogeneity within non-small cell lung tumors. Notes on the study in general: Local tumor mutational burden showed a correlation with local T-cell clonality that was moderate but significant (R 0.3 to 0.4). Individual patients largely had distinct high-frequency T-cell receptor beta clonotypes from one another.

Bulk tumor genomic DNA constituted the template, at around 610 ng per sample. Several biopsies were collected from each primary tumor during surgery. They were spaced as far apart as possible within the tumor mass. Patients underwent curative surgery for untreated, newly diagnosed non-small cell lung cancer. Having surgery with curative intent, the donors were patients newly diagnosed with non-small cell lung cancer. The length of the CDR3 is 15 residues. Trimming pared 6 bases from V and 7 bases from J, leaving 23 bases between. CDR1 is SGHRS, CDR2 YFSETQ, per germline. Amplifying TCR beta CDR3 involved multiplex PCR carried out with 32 V and 13 J primers. TCRdb independently ran MiXCR on the multiplex PCR reads; one entry per CDR3 protein. Seen here are approximately 3,000 distinct CDR3 sequences, around a sixth observed once, and the top ten hold roughly 18%. This clonotype qualifies as medium-sized. Its antigen is unknown.

This clonotype was sampled from a man between 50 and 59 years old with non-small cell lung cancer. The J gene is TRBJ2-7, the V gene TRBV5-1, with D perhaps being TRBD1 or TRBD2 (5 bases each). Sequencing was carried out using lung tumor tissue. The CDR3 nucleotides read TGCGCCAGCAACCCCTCCGGGACGGCAACTCGGGAGCAGTACTTC. Translation gives CASNPSGTATREQYF.